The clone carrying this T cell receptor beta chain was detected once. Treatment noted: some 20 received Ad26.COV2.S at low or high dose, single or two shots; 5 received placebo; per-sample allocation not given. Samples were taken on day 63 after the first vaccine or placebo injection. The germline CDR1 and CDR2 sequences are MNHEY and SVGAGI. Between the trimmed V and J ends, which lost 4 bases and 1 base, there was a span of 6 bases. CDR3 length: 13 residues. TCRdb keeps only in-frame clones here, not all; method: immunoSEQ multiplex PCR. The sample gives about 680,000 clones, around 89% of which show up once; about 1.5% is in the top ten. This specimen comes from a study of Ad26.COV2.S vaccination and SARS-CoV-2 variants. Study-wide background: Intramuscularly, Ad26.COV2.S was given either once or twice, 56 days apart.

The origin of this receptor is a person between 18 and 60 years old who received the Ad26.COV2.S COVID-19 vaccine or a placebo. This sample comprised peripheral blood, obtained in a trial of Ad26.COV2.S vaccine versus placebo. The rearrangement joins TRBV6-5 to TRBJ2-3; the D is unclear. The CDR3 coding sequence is TGTGCCAGCAGTTGGGCGGGCACAGATACGCAGTATTTT. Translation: CASSWAGTDTQYF.